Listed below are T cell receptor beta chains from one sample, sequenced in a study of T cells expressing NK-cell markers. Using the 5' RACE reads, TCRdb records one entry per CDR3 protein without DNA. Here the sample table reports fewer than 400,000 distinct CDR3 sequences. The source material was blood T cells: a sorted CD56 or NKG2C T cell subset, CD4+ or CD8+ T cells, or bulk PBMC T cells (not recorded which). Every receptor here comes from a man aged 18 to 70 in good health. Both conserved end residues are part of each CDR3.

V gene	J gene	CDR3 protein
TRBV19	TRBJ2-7	CASNRDPLDGEQYF
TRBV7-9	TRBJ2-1	CASSPGSGGAYNEQFF
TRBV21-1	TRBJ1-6	CASSKVVGSLSSYNSPLHF
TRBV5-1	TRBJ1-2	CASSLVGGIDYGYTF
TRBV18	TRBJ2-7	CASSRKTTGSSYEQYF
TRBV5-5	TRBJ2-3	CASSRGRGETDTQYF
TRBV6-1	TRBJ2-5	CASSGGLAGETQYF
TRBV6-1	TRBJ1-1	CASRRTGTGGEAFF
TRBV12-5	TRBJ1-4	CASGPQVSNEKLFF
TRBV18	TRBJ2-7	CASSPPRWPYEQYF
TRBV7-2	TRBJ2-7	CASSPPGGFYYEQYF
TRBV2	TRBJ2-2	CASRGSREANTGELFF
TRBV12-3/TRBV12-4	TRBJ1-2	CASKRGEAGYTF
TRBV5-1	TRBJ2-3	CASSVAGRDTDTQYF
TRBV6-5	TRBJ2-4	CASSYSTVALAKNIQYF
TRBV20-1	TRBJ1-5	CSAARRDRGYQPQHF
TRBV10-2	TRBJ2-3	CASSGLAGGPGDTQYF
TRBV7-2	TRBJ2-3	CASSLVGLYFTDTQYF
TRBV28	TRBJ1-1	CASSRTGLSNTEAFF
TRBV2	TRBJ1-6	CASRRESVDSPLHF
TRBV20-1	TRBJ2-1	CSAREYASGSYNEQFF
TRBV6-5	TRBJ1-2	CASSYSGVSNYGYTF
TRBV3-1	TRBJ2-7	CASSQLSQSSEQYF
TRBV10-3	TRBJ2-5	CAISEPTGLGTQYF
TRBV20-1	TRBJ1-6	CSARWGLLYNSPLHF
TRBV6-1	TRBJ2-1	CASSRSGGVKYNEQFF
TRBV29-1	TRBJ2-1	CSVEGGTSYNEQFF
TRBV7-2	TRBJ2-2	CASSPGTWGELFF
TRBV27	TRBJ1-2	CASSFGGADNYGYTF
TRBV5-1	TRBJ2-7	CASSENTGGASYEQYF
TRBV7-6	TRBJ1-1	CASRDSRGRLTEAFF
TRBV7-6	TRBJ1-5	CASSLAQGDNQPQHF
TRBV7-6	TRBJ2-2	CASSFGTVGTGELFF
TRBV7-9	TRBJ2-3	CASSLAASDTQYF
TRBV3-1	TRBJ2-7	CASSRGRSTYEQYF
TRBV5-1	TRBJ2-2	CASSLAEGVWTGELFF
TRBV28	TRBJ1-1	CASSHQPTEFNTEAFF
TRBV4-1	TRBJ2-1	CASSQTGGDEQFF
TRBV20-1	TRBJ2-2	CSVPDRRYANTGELFF
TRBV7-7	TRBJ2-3	CASSSRDRTSPDTQYF
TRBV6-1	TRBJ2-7	CASSGTGGWYEQYF
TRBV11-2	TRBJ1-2	CASRREAGYTF
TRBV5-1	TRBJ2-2	CASSLGLADTGELFF
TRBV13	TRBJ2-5	CASSLISTGETQYF
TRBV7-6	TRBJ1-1	CASSLRGVMNTEAFF
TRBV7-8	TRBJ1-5	CASSNTYTPGQGNNQPQHF
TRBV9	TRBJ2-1	CASSESGSYNEQFF
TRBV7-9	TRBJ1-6	CASSRSAYRGSPLHF
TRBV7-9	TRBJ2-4	CASSLAGGTNIQYF
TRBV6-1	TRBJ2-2	CASSEKLMSGGATGELFF
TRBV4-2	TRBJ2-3	CASSQDTAGGSSTDTQYF